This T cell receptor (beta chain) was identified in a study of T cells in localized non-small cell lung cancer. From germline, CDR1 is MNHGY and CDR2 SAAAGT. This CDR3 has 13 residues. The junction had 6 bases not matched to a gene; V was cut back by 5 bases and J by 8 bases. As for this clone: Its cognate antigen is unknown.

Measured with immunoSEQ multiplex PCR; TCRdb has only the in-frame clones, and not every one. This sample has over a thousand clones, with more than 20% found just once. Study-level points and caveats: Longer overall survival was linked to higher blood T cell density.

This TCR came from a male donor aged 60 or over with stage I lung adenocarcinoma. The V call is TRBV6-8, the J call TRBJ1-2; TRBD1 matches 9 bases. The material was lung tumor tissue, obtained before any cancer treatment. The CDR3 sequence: CASSGGQGKGYTF. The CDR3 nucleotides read TGTGCCAGCAGTGGAGGACAGGGGAAAGGCTACACCTTC.